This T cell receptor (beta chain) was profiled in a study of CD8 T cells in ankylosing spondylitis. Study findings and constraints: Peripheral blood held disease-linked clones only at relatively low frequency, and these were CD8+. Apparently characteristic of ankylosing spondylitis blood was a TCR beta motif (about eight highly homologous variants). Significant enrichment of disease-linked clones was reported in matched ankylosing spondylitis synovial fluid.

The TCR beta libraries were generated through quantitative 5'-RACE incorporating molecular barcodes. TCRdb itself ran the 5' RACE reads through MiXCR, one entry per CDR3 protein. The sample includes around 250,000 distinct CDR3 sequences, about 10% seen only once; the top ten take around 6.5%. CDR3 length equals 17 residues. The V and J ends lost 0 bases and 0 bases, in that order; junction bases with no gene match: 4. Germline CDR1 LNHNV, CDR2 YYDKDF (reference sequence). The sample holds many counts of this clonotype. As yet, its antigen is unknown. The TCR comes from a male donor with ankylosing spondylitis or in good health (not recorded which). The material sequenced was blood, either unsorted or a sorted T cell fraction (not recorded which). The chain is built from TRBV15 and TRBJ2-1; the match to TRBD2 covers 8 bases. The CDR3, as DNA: TGTGCCACCAGCAGAGATCGGGGGGGGAGCTCCTACAATGAGCAGTTCTTC. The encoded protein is CATSRDRGGSSYNEQFF.